Listed below are T cell receptor beta chains from one sample, sequenced in a study of response to subunit inactivated influenza vaccine. TCRdb passed the RT-PCR reads through MiXCR, listing each CDR3 protein once. The repertoire includes some 850,000 distinct CDR3 sequences, approximately 17% of them detected once, and approximately 10% sits in the top ten. The sequencing used PBMCs from blood, collected 5 days after vaccination. These receptors were obtained from a man in his fifties who received an inactivated influenza vaccine. Both conserved end residues are part of each CDR3.

TRBV29-1 CSVGLLAGEYEQYF
TRBV6-5 CASSNSPGTRNTGELFF
TRBV4-3 CASSRKLAGGNTGELFF
TRBV29-1 CSVDFSRGYTF
TRBV5-1 CASSLGGDSGANVLTF
TRBV7-2 CASSSTSGGYEQYF
TRBV5-6 CASSHYGLNTEAFF
TRBV11-2 CASSLQGRKVEVANYGYTF
TRBV12-3/TRBV12-4 CASSSRTGGTYEQYF
TRBV7-2 CASSPYALYEQYF
TRBV28 CASSSLGGPDNEQFF
TRBV20-1 CSARAGSVLQPQHF
TRBV27 CASSLSAGRVGSPLHF
TRBV4-3 CASSQVLRETQYF
TRBV20-1 CSARATVNTEAFF
TRBV7-8 CASSLARGMGGRLNEQFF
TRBV12-3/TRBV12-4 CASSLTGTGVGYTF
TRBV7-2 CASSPSWQGTYEQYF
TRBV12-3/TRBV12-4 CASSPMAGGYGETQYF
TRBV5-1 CASSLVSGSADTQYF
TRBV4-3 CASSLSGGSAYEQYF
TRBV7-9 CASSSYRDRDYEQYF
TRBV5-1 CASSTLGQGNEQYF
TRBV14 CASSHFRVQNTGELFF
TRBV4-3 CASSQEAADTQYF
TRBV20-1 CSAFRDRDEKLFF
TRBV29-1 CSVHDTYNEQFF
TRBV6-5 CASSYSIGGIDTQYF
TRBV25-1 CASSMAGGIEAFF
TRBV10-2 CASSDIAGDPHEQFF
TRBV5-6 CASRYGNTEAFF
TRBV20-1 CFARGLAEPRDTQYF
TRBV29-1 CSVEHRQAYLAFF
TRBV15 CATSSSTGGSSYEQYF
TRBV9 CASSADGGSSTDTQYF
TRBV24-1 CATSDQDFGETQYF
TRBV28 CASRHYGRPASQPQHF
TRBV12-5 CASGLVLGRMSTDTQYF
TRBV20-1 CSAPDRAHTGELFF
TRBV4-1 CASRMDSANTGELFF
TRBV6-2/TRBV6-3 CASSYFWGVGQPQHF
TRBV12-3/TRBV12-4 CASSEQEVSGELFF
TRBV4-3 CASSQVVRRGTGELFF
TRBV28 CASSLYKGGSTDTQYF
TRBV4-1 CASSHSSVRGGELFF
TRBV6-1 CASSDHRGGNTEAFF
TRBV6-1 CASRGLGGIPLFQTYTQYF
TRBV10-3 CAISEGRPNPDTQYF
TRBV7-2 CASSFPGYNYGYTF
TRBV11-1 CASSTRTSGSRDIQYF
TRBV10-3 CAISESFNNEKLFF
TRBV4-3 CASSQGGTSGIPTGELFF
TRBV7-9 CASRQDRGLNTEAFF
TRBV20-1 CSALKSGGASDTQYF
TRBV4-2 CASSPRGPSGELFF
TRBV9 CASSVGAGNEQFF